Presented here are 4 T cell receptor beta chains from one specimen sequenced in a study of early T cells in non-severe SARS-CoV-2 infection. TCRdb passed the 5' RACE reads through MiXCR, listing each CDR3 protein once. The table lists more than 60,000 distinct CDR3 sequences, 9.5% of them singletons. The sequencing sample was made of whole blood. These receptors were collected from an adult who was a healthcare worker with PCR-confirmed SARS-CoV-2 infection or an uninfected control (not recorded which).

The table lists this clonotype with many counts. This chain links TRBV20-1 with TRBJ1-3, with 7 bases matching TRBD1. The CDR3 contains 14 residues. V trimming: 6 bases; J trimming: 2 bases; junction bases outside the gene matches: 7. In germline, CDR1 is DFQATT, CDR2 SNEGSKA (reference sequence). The DNA for the CDR3 is TGCAGTGCCCCAGGGGGGGGGCCTGGAAACACCATATATTTT. Encoded protein: CSAPGGGPGNTIYF.

This clonotype has at least ten counts. The chain has TRBV14 and TRBJ1-1; 9 nucleotides align to TRBD1. V dropped 7 bases and J dropped 2; count of bases not matched to a gene: 2. CDR3 size: 13 residues. The V gene's germline CDR1 is SGHDN and CDR2 FVKESK. For the CDR3, the DNA is TGTGCCAGCACCACAGGGGGCAACACTGAAGCTTTCTTT. This codes for CASTTGGNTEAFF.

This clonotype was detected ten times or more. The chain employs TRBV14 and TRBJ2-3; a possible D gene is TRBD1 (5 bases). Germline V CDR1 and CDR2: SGHDN, FVKESK. V lost 5 bases and J 4 bases, leaving 16 bases between the germline ends. CDR3 length equals 15 residues. CDR3 DNA: TGTGCCAGCAGCTTGGCCAGGGATCGTGCAGATACGCAGTATTTT. Translation gives CASSLARDRADTQYF. Full variable domain (rest looked up from reference TRBV14 and TRBJ2-3): EAGVTQFPSHSVIEKGQTVTLRCDPISGHDNLYWYRRVMGKEIKFLLHFVKESKQDESGMPNNRFLAERTGGTYSTLKVQPAELEDSGVYFCASSLARDRADTQYFGPGTRLTVL.

This clonotype was counted at least ten times. The V gene is TRBV3-1, the J gene TRBJ2-7, with a tentative D call TRBD1 (6 bases). The germline V gene encodes CDR1 LGHDT and CDR2 YNNKEL (reference sequence). Trimming took 1 base from V and 5 from J, leaving 21 bases between them. The CDR3 runs to 17 residues. CDR3 sequence: CASSQGFGSAGTNEQYF. The CDR3 DNA reads as TGTGCCAGCAGCCAAGGATTTGGGTCAGCAGGGACAAACGAGCAGTACTTC.